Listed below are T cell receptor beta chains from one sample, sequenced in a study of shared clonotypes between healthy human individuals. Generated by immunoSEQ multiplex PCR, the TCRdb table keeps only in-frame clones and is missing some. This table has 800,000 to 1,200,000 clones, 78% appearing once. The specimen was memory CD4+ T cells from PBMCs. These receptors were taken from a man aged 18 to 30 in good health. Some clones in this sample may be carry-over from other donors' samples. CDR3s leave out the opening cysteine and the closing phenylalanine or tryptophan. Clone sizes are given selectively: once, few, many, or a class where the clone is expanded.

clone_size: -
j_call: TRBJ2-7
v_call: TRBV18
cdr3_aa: ASSSSPPGAYEQY

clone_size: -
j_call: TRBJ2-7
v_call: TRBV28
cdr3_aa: ASINRDSQKQY

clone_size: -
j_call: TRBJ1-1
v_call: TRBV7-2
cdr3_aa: ASSSEANTEAF

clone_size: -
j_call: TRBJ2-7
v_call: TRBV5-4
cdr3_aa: ASSTGTSGSAPYEQY

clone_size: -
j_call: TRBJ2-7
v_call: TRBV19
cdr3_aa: ASSMGGSSYEQY

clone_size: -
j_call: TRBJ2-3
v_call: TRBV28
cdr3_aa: ASRAREAQY

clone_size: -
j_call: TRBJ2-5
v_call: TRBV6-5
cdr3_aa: ASSYDRSKGGTQY

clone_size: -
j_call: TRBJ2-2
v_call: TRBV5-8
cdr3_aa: ASSPSGVRRSGELF

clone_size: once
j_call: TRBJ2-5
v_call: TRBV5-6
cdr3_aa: ASSLTGRETQY

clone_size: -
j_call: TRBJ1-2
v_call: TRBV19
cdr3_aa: ASSIQGQGSGYT

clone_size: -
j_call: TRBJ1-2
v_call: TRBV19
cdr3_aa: ASSFRGAYGYT

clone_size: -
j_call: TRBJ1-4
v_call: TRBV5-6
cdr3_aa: ASSLIIETADEKLF

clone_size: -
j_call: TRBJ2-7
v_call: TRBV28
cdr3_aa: ASTPLAGGPYEQY

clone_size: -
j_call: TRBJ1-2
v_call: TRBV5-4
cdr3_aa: ASSGQGNYGYT

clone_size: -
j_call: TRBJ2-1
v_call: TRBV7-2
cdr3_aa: ASSLARDLYKEQF

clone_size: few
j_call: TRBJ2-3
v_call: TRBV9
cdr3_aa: ASSRVGRGTDTQY

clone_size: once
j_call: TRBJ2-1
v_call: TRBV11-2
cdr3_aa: ASSYGGGSTYNEQF

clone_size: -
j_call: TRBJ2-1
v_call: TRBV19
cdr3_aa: ASSTLAGGTYNEQF

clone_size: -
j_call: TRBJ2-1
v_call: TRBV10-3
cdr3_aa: AISGDVGRVAGNEQF

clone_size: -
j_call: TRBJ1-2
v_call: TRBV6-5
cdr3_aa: ASSTKTGAGYGYT

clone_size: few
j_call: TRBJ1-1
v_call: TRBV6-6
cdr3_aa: ASRPTGLEGTEAF

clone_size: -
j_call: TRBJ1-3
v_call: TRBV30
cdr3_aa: AWSYGSGNTIY

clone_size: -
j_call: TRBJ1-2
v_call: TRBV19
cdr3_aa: ASSWGVYGYT

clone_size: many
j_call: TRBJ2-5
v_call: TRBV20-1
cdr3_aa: SASSETQY

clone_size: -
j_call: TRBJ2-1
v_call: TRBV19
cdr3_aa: ASSMASGAPYEQF

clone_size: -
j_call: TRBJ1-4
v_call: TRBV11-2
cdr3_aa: ASSLGQIHEKLF

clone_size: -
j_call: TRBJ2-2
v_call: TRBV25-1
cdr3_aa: ASSVRQGNTGELF

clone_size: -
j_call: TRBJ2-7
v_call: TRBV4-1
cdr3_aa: ASSQSIQGIYEQY

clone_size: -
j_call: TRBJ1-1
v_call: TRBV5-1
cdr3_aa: ASSWGQGAEAF

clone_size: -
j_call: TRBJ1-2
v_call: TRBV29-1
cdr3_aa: SVEEDTGGYT

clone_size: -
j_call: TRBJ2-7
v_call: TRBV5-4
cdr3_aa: ASSLGAGAPYEQY

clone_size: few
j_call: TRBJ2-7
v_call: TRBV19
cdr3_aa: ASKGTSVSSPGLYEQY

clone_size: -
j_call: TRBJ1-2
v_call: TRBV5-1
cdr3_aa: ASSYGTGEPYGYT

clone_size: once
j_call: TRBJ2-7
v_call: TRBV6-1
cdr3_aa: ASSARDRATDEQY

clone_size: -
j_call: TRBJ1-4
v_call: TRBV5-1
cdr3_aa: ASSPRTGGLTNEKLF

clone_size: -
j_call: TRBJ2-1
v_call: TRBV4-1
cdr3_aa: ASSQINRRGQF

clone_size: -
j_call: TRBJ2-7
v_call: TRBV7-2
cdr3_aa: ASSLSGRGSYEQY

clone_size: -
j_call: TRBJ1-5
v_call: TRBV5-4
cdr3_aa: ASSLGGEPQPQH

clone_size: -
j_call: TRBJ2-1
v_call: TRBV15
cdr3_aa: ATSLSGGVMEEQF

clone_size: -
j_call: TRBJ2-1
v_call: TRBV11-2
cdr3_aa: ASSPLQYSEQF

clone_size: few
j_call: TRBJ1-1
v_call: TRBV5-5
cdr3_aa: ASSSLDGTGYTEAF

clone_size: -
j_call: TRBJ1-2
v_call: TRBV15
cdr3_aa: ATSRVRAGYGYT

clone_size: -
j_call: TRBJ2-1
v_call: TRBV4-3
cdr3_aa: ASSQGDYNEQF

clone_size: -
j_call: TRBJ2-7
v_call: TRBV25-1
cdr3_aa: ASARREGPYEQY

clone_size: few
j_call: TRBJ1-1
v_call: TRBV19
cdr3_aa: ASSIATVNTEAF

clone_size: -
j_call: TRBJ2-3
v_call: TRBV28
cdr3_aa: ASSYGGPDTQY

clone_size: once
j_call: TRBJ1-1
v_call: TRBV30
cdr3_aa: AWSGSRVDGGYAF

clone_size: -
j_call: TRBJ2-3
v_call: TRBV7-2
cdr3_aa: ASSSSGSGTDTQY

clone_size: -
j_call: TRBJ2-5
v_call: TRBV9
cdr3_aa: ASSVATQAGSETQY

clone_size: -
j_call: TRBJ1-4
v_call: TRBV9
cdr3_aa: ASSGSPGLPNEKLF

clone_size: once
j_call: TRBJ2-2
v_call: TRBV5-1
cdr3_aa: ASSHPGAWGSNTGELF

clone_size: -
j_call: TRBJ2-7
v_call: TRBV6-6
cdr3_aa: ASSPSGGSYEQY

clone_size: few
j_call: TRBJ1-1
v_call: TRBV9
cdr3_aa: ASSVHRENTEAF

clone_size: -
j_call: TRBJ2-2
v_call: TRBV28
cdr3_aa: ASSTAGRALGGGELF

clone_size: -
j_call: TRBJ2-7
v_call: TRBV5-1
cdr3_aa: ASRTALITYEQY

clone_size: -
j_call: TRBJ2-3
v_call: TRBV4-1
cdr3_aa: ASRLGQGTDTQY

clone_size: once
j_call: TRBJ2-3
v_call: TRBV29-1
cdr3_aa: SVLGGAETDTQY

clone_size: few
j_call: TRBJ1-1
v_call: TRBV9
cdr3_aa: ASGPIGMNTEAF